This T cell receptor beta chain was identified during a study of T cell responses to AZD1222 COVID-19 vaccine. Germline V gene lookup returns CDR1 KGHDR and CDR2 SFDVKD. The V segment lost 0 bases and the J segment 0 bases; nucleotides outside the gene matches: 5. CDR3 size: 19 residues. TCRdb's copy holds only in-frame clones and misses some; the assay was immunoSEQ multiplex PCR. The sample consists of roughly 150,000 clones, 91% of them appearing once. Findings of the study overall: Donors were chiefly white British, with a greater number of females, and clonal diversity was perhaps underestimated. Repertoire collection took place solely once the T cell response had peaked. Nearly half of unique spike-specific TCRs reportedly avoided B.1.351 and B.1.1.7 mutated regions.

Remarks on this clone: The antigen is unknown.

Sequenced here: peripheral blood, sampled on day 0 of AZD1222 vaccination. V is TRBV24-1 and J is TRBJ2-4; 12 nucleotides agree with TRBD2. The TCR sequence derives from an adult in good health. The CDR3, as DNA: TGTGCCACCAGTGATTTGCTAGCGGGAGGGGGTCTAGCCAAAAACATTCAGTACTTC. This sequence encodes CATSDLLAGGGLAKNIQYF.